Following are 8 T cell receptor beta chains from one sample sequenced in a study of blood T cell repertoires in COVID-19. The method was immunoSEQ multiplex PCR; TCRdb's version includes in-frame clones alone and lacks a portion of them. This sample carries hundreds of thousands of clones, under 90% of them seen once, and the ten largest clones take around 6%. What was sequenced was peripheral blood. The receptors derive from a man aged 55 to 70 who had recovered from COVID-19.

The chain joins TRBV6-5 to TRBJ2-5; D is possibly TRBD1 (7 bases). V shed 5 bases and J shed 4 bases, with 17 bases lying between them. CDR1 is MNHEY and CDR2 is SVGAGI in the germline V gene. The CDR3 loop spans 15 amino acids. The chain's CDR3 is CASSTGGGVPETQYF. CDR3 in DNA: TGTGCCAGCAGTACAGGAGGGGGCGTCCCAGAGACCCAGTACTTC.

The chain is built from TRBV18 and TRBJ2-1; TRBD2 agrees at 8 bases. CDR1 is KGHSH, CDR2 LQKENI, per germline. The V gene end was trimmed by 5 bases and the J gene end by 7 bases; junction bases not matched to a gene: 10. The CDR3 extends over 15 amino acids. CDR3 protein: CASSTGTSISNEQFF. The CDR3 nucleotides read TGTGCCAGCTCAACCGGGACTAGTATAAGTAATGAGCAGTTCTTC. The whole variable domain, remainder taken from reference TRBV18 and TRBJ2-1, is NAGVMQNPRHLVRRRGQEARLRCSPMKGHSHVYWYRQLPEEGLKFMVYLQKENIIDESGMPKERFSAEFPKEGPSILRIQQVVRGDSAAYFCASSTGTSISNEQFFGPGTRLTVL.

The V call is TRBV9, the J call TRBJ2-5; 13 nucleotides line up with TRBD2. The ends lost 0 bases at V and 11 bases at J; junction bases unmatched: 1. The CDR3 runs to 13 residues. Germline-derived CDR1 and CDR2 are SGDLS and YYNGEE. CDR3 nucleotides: TGTGCCAGCAGCGTAGCGACTAGCGGGGGGCAGTACTTC. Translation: CASSVATSGGQYF.

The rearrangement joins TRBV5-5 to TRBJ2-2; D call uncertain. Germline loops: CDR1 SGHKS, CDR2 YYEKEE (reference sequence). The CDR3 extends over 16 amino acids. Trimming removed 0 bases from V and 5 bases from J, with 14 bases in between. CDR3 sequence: CASSLVTTVNTGELFF. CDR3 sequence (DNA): TGTGCCAGCAGCTTGGTAACAACCGTCAATACCGGGGAGCTGTTTTTT.

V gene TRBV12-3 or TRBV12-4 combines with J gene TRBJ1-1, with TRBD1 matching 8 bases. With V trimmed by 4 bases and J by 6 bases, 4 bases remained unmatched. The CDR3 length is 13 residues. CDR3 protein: CASSYRGGAEAFF. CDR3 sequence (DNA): TGTGCCAGCAGTTACAGGGGGGGGGCTGAAGCTTTCTTT.

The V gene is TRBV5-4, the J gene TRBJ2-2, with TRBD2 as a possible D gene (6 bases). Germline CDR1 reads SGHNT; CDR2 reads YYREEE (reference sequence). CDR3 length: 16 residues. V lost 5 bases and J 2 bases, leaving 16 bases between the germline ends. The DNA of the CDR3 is TGTGCCAGCAGTCGGGCCGGGACTTATAACACCGGGGAGCTGTTTTTT. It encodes CASSRAGTYNTGELFF.

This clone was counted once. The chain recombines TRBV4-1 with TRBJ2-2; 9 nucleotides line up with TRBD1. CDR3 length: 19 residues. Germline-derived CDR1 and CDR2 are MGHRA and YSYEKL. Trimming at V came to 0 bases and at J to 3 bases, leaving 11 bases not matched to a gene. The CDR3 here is CASSQEGDRTGAYTGELFF. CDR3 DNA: TGCGCCAGCAGCCAAGAAGGGGACCGGACAGGGGCCTACACCGGGGAGCTGTTTTTT.

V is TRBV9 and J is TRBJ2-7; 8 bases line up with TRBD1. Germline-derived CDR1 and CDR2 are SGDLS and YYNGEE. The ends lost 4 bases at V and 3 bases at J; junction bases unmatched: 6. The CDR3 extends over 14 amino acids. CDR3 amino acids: CASSPSDRVYEQYF. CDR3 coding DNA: TGTGCCAGCAGCCCTTCGGACAGGGTCTACGAGCAGTACTTC.